The next 6 T cell receptor beta chains were all read from a single sample in a study of cytomegalovirus exposure and HLA in healthy donors. Some clones are missing from TCRdb's copy, which holds only in-frame ones; the method was immunoSEQ multiplex PCR. The sample lists 130,000 to 150,000 clones; roughly 92% were seen once. Source material: PBMCs. The source of these receptors is a man aged 18 to 29 in good health and CMV-seronegative.

V and J are TRBV10-3 and TRBJ1-1; 11 positions match TRBD1. Germline CDR1 and CDR2: ENHRY and SYGVKD. CDR3 length: 15 amino acids. V was clipped by 11 bases and J by 3 bases; unmatched bases: 11. The CDR3 coding sequence is TGTGCCTCTTCGGACAGGGGGCGCCAGTACACTGAAGCTTTCTTT. This encodes CASSDRGRQYTEAFF.

The J gene is TRBJ2-1, the V gene TRBV4-3, with 10 bases fitting TRBD2. The CDR3 contains 19 residues. The V gene end was trimmed by 3 bases and the J gene end by 8 bases; junction bases not matched to a gene: 19. Germline loops: CDR1 LGHNA, CDR2 YSLEER. The CDR3 DNA follows: TGCGCCAGCAGCCAGGGTCCGGAGCTAGCGGGAGTTAGATTCGATGAGCAGTTCTTC. It yields the protein CASSQGPELAGVRFDEQFF.

The chain links TRBV10-3 to TRBJ1-5; D not certain. The CDR3 runs to 13 residues. V was pared by 0 bases and J by 6 bases, with 6 bases between. Germline CDR1 and CDR2: ENHRY and SYGVKD. As DNA, the CDR3 is TGTGCCATCAGTGAGTCAGGGAGTCAGCCCCAGCATTTT. It translates to CAISESGSQPQHF.

The rearrangement links TRBV6-6 to TRBJ2-3, with 10 bases lining up with TRBD2. The CDR3 is made up of 16 amino acids. CDR1 is MNHNY, CDR2 SVGAGI, per germline (reference sequence). Germline trimming cut 4 bases from V and 1 base from J; bases unmatched to any gene: 5. CDR3 coding DNA: TGTGCCAGCAGTTCGACCAGCGGGGGGGGCACAGATACGCAGTATTTT. The encoded protein is CASSSTSGGGTDTQYF.

The J gene is TRBJ1-4, the V gene TRBV9; 9 nucleotides line up with TRBD1. The CDR3 spans 15 residues. Germline V gives CDR1 SGDLS, CDR2 YYNGEE. J was trimmed by 8 bases and V by 4 bases; bases with no gene match: 9. For the CDR3, the DNA is TGTGCCAGCAGCCACCTACAGGGGGCAGGAGAAAAACTGTTTTTT. The encoded protein is CASSHLQGAGEKLFF.

V usage is TRBV9 and J usage is TRBJ1-3, with D hard to call. The ends were cut back, 2 bases at V and 0 bases at J, with 9 bases in the middle. Germline-derived CDR1 and CDR2 are SGDLS and YYNGEE. CDR3 length: 15 residues. In DNA form, the CDR3 reads TGTGCCAGCAGCGTCGATGGACTCTCTGGAAACACCATATATTTT. Its translation: CASSVDGLSGNTIYF. Variable domain in full (rest from reference TRBV9 and TRBJ1-3): DSGVTQTPKHLITATGQRVTLRCSPRSGDLSVYWYQQSLDQGLQFLIQYYNGEERAKGNILERFSAQQFPDLHSELNLSSLELGDSALYFCASSVDGLSGNTIYFGEGSWLTVV.